These T cell receptor beta chains were read from a single sample in a study of graft-versus-host responses after intestinal transplantation. Sequencing used immunoSEQ multiplex PCR; TCRdb keeps in-frame clones, though not all of them. The sample lists over 75,000 clones; approximately 90% were seen once. These receptors lack a known antigen. The sample in question was unstimulated CD4+ T cells sorted from spleen or lymph node cells, obtained before transplant. These receptors were collected from a human donor who was the organ donor for an intestinal transplant. Both conserved end residues are part of each CDR3. Fields, in order: clone size, D gene, V gene, J gene, CDR3 DNA, CDR3 protein. The D gene is left open where the match is weak. Only some rows state a clone size, as once, few, many or a class for expanded clones.

clone_size: .; d_call: TRBD2; v_call: TRBV11-2; j_call: TRBJ2-1; cdr3_nt: TGTGCCAGCAGCCAAAGGTCAGCGGGAGTTGGGCTGTTCTTC; cdr3_aa: CASSQRSAGVGLFF
clone_size: once; d_call: .; v_call: TRBV6-5; j_call: TRBJ1-4; cdr3_nt: TGTGCCAGCAGTTTACAGGGAGTAGGAGAAAAACTGTTTTTT; cdr3_aa: CASSLQGVGEKLFF
clone_size: .; d_call: .; v_call: TRBV19; j_call: TRBJ2-6; cdr3_nt: TGTGCCACAAGAAACAGGTTACTCAGCTCTGGGGCCAACGTCCTGACTTTC; cdr3_aa: CATRNRLLSSGANVLTF
clone_size: .; d_call: .; v_call: TRBV28; j_call: TRBJ2-1; cdr3_nt: TGTGCCAGCAGATTCAACTCTGCTGAGCAGTTCTTC; cdr3_aa: CASRFNSAEQFF
clone_size: .; d_call: .; v_call: TRBV2; j_call: TRBJ2-1; cdr3_nt: TGTGCCAGCACTGGGGAGGCTCCCCCCAATGAGCAGTTCTTC; cdr3_aa: CASTGEAPPNEQFF
clone_size: .; d_call: TRBD2; v_call: TRBV9; j_call: TRBJ2-5; cdr3_nt: TGTGCCAGCAGCGTGGGGCCCCCGCGGGAGGGGCAAGAGACCCAGTACTTC; cdr3_aa: CASSVGPPREGQETQYF
clone_size: .; d_call: TRBD1; v_call: TRBV6-4; j_call: TRBJ1-1; cdr3_nt: TGTGCCAGCAGTGAGGGGACAGCTACTGAAGCTTTCTTT; cdr3_aa: CASSEGTATEAFF
clone_size: .; d_call: TRBD1; v_call: TRBV7-2; j_call: TRBJ1-2; cdr3_nt: TGTGCCAGCAGCACCTACGGACAGGGTAATGGCTACACCTTC; cdr3_aa: CASSTYGQGNGYTF
clone_size: .; d_call: TRBD2; v_call: TRBV5-5; j_call: TRBJ2-1; cdr3_nt: TGTGCCAGCAGCTCCAGACTAGCGGCCCCCAATGAGCAGTTCTTC; cdr3_aa: CASSSRLAAPNEQFF
clone_size: .; d_call: .; v_call: TRBV2; j_call: TRBJ1-5; cdr3_nt: TGTGCCAGCAGTGAAGCGCTTCGAGGTAATAATCAGCCCCAGCATTTT; cdr3_aa: CASSEALRGNNQPQHF
clone_size: few; d_call: TRBD1; v_call: TRBV18; j_call: TRBJ2-7; cdr3_nt: TGTGCCAGCTCGGTCGAGGGGGCCTGGGGCGAGCAGTACTTC; cdr3_aa: CASSVEGAWGEQYF
clone_size: .; d_call: .; v_call: TRBV6-5; j_call: TRBJ1-6; cdr3_nt: TGTGCCAGCAGTTTGCGGGGTCGTAATTCACCCCTCCACTTT; cdr3_aa: CASSLRGRNSPLHF
clone_size: .; d_call: .; v_call: TRBV6-1; j_call: TRBJ1-5; cdr3_nt: TGTGCCAGCAGTGAAGGGGGCCAGGGTGACAATCAGCCCCAGCATTTT; cdr3_aa: CASSEGGQGDNQPQHF
clone_size: .; d_call: .; v_call: TRBV5-1; j_call: TRBJ1-4; cdr3_nt: TGCGCCAGCAGCTTGGCCCAGGGAACTAATGAAAAACTGTTTTTT; cdr3_aa: CASSLAQGTNEKLFF
clone_size: once; d_call: TRBD1; v_call: TRBV5-4; j_call: TRBJ2-7; cdr3_nt: TGTGCCAGCAGCCCGGATCCGACAGGGCCGCGCGGCGAGCAGTACTTC; cdr3_aa: CASSPDPTGPRGEQYF
clone_size: .; d_call: .; v_call: TRBV27; j_call: TRBJ1-1; cdr3_nt: TGTGCCAGCAGACAGGGTAATGTGTTTACTGAAGCTTTCTTT; cdr3_aa: CASRQGNVFTEAFF
clone_size: .; d_call: .; v_call: TRBV6-6; j_call: TRBJ2-1; cdr3_nt: TGTGCCAGCAGTTACTCACTGGAGAATGAGCAGTTCTTC; cdr3_aa: CASSYSLENEQFF
clone_size: once; d_call: .; v_call: TRBV7-9; j_call: TRBJ1-2; cdr3_nt: TGTGCCAGCATGAGAGGGAGCTATGGCTACACCTTC; cdr3_aa: CASMRGSYGYTF
clone_size: .; d_call: TRBD1; v_call: TRBV6-5; j_call: TRBJ1-1; cdr3_nt: TGTGCCAGCAGTTACTCGAGAGGGGGCGCGACTGAAGCTTTCTTT; cdr3_aa: CASSYSRGGATEAFF
clone_size: once; d_call: TRBD2; v_call: TRBV5-1; j_call: TRBJ2-1; cdr3_nt: TGCGCCAGCAGCTTGGTATTCGGGGGGAATGAGCAGTTCTTC; cdr3_aa: CASSLVFGGNEQFF
clone_size: .; d_call: .; v_call: TRBV19; j_call: TRBJ1-6; cdr3_nt: TGTGCCAGTAGTGTGGGGCGGACACCGAATTCACCCCTCCACTTT; cdr3_aa: CASSVGRTPNSPLHF
clone_size: .; d_call: TRBD2; v_call: TRBV7-2; j_call: TRBJ2-5; cdr3_nt: TGTGCCAGCAGCTTGGGACTAGCGGGGGGCGGGGAGACCCAGTACTTC; cdr3_aa: CASSLGLAGGGETQYF
clone_size: .; d_call: TRBD1; v_call: TRBV11-2; j_call: TRBJ2-7; cdr3_nt: TGTGCCAGCAGACGACAGGGCGCGGGCTACGAGCAGTACTTC; cdr3_aa: CASRRQGAGYEQYF
clone_size: .; d_call: .; v_call: TRBV4-1; j_call: TRBJ2-7; cdr3_nt: TGCGCCAGCAGCCAAGGGACTACCCTTCCCTACGAGCAGTACTTC; cdr3_aa: CASSQGTTLPYEQYF
clone_size: once; d_call: TRBD1; v_call: TRBV5-4; j_call: TRBJ1-2; cdr3_nt: TGTGCCAGCAGCATACTCAGGGACAGCCTTCTCGGGGGCTACACCTTC; cdr3_aa: CASSILRDSLLGGYTF
clone_size: .; d_call: .; v_call: TRBV7-9; j_call: TRBJ2-1; cdr3_nt: TGTGCCAGCAGCTTAGATTCTAGCCGCAACAATGAGCAGTTCTTC; cdr3_aa: CASSLDSSRNNEQFF
clone_size: once; d_call: .; v_call: TRBV28; j_call: TRBJ2-7; cdr3_nt: TGTGCCAGCAGTCCGCACCGACGGGACTCCTACGAGCAGTACTTC; cdr3_aa: CASSPHRRDSYEQYF
clone_size: few; d_call: TRBD2; v_call: TRBV5-1; j_call: TRBJ2-3; cdr3_nt: TGCGCCAGCCGAACCGGGACTAGCGGGGATACGCAGTATTTT; cdr3_aa: CASRTGTSGDTQYF
clone_size: .; d_call: .; v_call: TRBV5-6; j_call: TRBJ2-5; cdr3_nt: TGTGCCAGCAGCCAGTACAGGGTTTCAGAGACCCAGTACTTC; cdr3_aa: CASSQYRVSETQYF
clone_size: .; d_call: TRBD1; v_call: TRBV18; j_call: TRBJ1-1; cdr3_nt: TGTGCCACCCGACAACATACAGGGGGCGCGACGCTTGCTTTCTTT; cdr3_aa: CATRQHTGGATLAFF
clone_size: once; d_call: .; v_call: TRBV6-6; j_call: TRBJ2-7; cdr3_nt: TGTGCCAGCAGAGAAAGATCGACAGGACAATACGAGCAGTACTTC; cdr3_aa: CASRERSTGQYEQYF
clone_size: .; d_call: .; v_call: TRBV5-6; j_call: TRBJ2-3; cdr3_nt: TGTGCCAGCAGCATACGTCAGGGGTCAGATACGCAGTATTTT; cdr3_aa: CASSIRQGSDTQYF
clone_size: .; d_call: TRBD1; v_call: TRBV5-1; j_call: TRBJ1-6; cdr3_nt: TGCGCCAGCAGCACGGGACAGGGGGATTCACCCCTCCACTTT; cdr3_aa: CASSTGQGDSPLHF
clone_size: .; d_call: TRBD1; v_call: TRBV15; j_call: TRBJ2-1; cdr3_nt: TGTGCCACCAGCATAGACAGGGGTTTCAATGAGCAGTTCTTC; cdr3_aa: CATSIDRGFNEQFF
clone_size: once; d_call: .; v_call: TRBV9; j_call: TRBJ1-2; cdr3_nt: TGTGCCAGCAGCGAGGGAGGGGGGATCGGCTACACCTTC; cdr3_aa: CASSEGGGIGYTF
clone_size: .; d_call: .; v_call: TRBV19; j_call: TRBJ1-5; cdr3_nt: TGTGCCAGTACGGAACAGAAAGCGAGAGGGCAGCCCCAGCATTTT; cdr3_aa: CASTEQKARGQPQHF
clone_size: .; d_call: .; v_call: TRBV6-1; j_call: TRBJ2-2; cdr3_nt: TGTGCCAGCGCCCGAGGGCCGAACACCGGGGAGCTGTTTTTT; cdr3_aa: CASARGPNTGELFF
clone_size: .; d_call: TRBD2; v_call: TRBV11-3; j_call: TRBJ2-3; cdr3_nt: TGTGCCAGCAGCCCGGGGGGACTAGCGGGCACAGATACGCAGTATTTT; cdr3_aa: CASSPGGLAGTDTQYF
clone_size: .; d_call: .; v_call: TRBV7-8; j_call: TRBJ2-3; cdr3_nt: TGTGCCAGCGAGTGGGGGGGCCGGACAGATACGCAGTATTTT; cdr3_aa: CASEWGGRTDTQYF
clone_size: .; d_call: .; v_call: TRBV28; j_call: TRBJ2-3; cdr3_nt: TGTGCCAGCGACACCATCCACGGAGATACGCAGTATTTT; cdr3_aa: CASDTIHGDTQYF
clone_size: .; d_call: .; v_call: TRBV10-3; j_call: TRBJ2-3; cdr3_nt: TGTGCCATCAGTACCCGCGTTAGCGCGAGAGATACGCAGTATTTT; cdr3_aa: CAISTRVSARDTQYF
clone_size: .; d_call: TRBD2; v_call: TRBV4-1; j_call: TRBJ2-7; cdr3_nt: TGCGCCAGCAGCCAAGGTCTGAGACTAGCGACTTACGAGCAGTACTTC; cdr3_aa: CASSQGLRLATYEQYF
clone_size: .; d_call: TRBD2; v_call: TRBV9; j_call: TRBJ2-5; cdr3_nt: TGTGCCAGCAGCGACTCGCCGGGACTAGGAGGAGAGACCCAGTACTTC; cdr3_aa: CASSDSPGLGGETQYF
clone_size: .; d_call: .; v_call: TRBV7-9; j_call: TRBJ1-2; cdr3_nt: TGTGCCAGCAGCCTCGAGGTCTATGGCTACACCTTC; cdr3_aa: CASSLEVYGYTF
clone_size: .; d_call: .; v_call: TRBV4-1; j_call: TRBJ1-4; cdr3_nt: TGCGCCAGCAGCCAAGCCTCCCACAGTGGAACTAATGAAAAACTGTTTTTT; cdr3_aa: CASSQASHSGTNEKLFF
clone_size: .; d_call: .; v_call: TRBV4-2; j_call: TRBJ2-5; cdr3_nt: TGTGCCAGCAGCCAAGATGGGGGCGGGTGGGAGACCCAGTACTTC; cdr3_aa: CASSQDGGGWETQYF